This T cell receptor beta chain was recovered during a study of patients and donors after allogeneic stem cell transplantation. A single record per CDR3 protein comes from TCRdb applying MiXCR to the RT-PCR reads. The top ten clones hold around 33% of a sample with approximately 57,000 distinct CDR3 sequences, less than 15% of them seen once. CDR1 SNHLY and CDR2 FYNNEI come from the germline V gene. This CDR3 is built from 15 residues. The V end lost 7 bases, the J end lost 3 bases, and 16 bases lay between the germline ends. J is TRBJ2-4 and V is TRBV2; D ambiguous. Sequenced: blood, either unsorted or a sorted T cell fraction (not recorded which). The receptor comes from a human donor who was either an allogeneic HSCT recipient or a stem cell or donor lymphocyte infusion donor (not recorded which). It is not recorded whose cells these are; they may come from a transplant donor. The CDR3: CASNSENLVKNIQYF. DNA of the CDR3: TGTGCCAGCAACTCTGAGAACTTGGTCAAAAACATTCAGTACTTC.